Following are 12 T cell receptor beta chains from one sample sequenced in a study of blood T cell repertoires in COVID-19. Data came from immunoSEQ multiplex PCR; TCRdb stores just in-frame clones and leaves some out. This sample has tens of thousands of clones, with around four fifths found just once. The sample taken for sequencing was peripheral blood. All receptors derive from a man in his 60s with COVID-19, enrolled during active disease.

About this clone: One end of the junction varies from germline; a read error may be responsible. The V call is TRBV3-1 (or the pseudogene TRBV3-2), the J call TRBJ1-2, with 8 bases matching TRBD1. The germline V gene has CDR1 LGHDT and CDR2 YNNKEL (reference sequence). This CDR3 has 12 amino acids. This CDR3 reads CASSQGTGTGHF. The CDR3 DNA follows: TGTGCCAGCAGCCAAGGGACCGGGACAGGACACTTC.

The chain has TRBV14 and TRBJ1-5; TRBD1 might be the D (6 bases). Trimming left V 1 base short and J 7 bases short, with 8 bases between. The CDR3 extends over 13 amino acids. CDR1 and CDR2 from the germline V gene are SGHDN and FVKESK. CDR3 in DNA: TGTGCCAGCAGCCAAGGGACAGCGCAGCCCCAGCATTTT. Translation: CASSQGTAQPQHF.

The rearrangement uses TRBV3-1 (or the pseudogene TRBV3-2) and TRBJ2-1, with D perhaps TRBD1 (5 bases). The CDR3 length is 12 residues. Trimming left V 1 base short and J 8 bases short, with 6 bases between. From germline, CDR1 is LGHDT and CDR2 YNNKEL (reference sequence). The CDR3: CASSQGGYEQFF. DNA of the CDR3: TGTGCCAGCAGCCAAGGGGGCTATGAGCAGTTCTTC.

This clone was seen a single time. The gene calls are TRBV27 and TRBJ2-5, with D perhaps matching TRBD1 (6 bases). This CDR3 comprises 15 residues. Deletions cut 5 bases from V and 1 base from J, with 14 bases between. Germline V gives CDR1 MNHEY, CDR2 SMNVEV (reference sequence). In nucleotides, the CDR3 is TGTGCCAGCAGTCCCCTCCGGGACACCCAAGAGACCCAGTACTTC. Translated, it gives CASSPLRDTQETQYF.

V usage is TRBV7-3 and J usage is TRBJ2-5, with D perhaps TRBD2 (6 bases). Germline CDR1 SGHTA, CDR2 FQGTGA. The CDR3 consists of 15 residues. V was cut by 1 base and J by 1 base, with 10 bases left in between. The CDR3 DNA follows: TGTGCCAGCAGCTTAAGGCGGGACTTCCAAGAGACCCAGTACTTC. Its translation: CASSLRRDFQETQYF.

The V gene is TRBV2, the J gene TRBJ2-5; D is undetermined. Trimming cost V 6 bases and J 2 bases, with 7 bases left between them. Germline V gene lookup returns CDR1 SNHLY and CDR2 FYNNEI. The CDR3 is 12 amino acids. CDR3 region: CASRADQETQYF. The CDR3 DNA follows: TGTGCCAGCAGGGCAGATCAAGAGACCCAGTACTTC. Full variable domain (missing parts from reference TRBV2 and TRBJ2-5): EPEVTQTPSHQVTQMGQEVILRCVPISNHLYFYWYRQILGQKVEFLVSFYNNEISEKSEIFDDQFSVERPDGSNFTLKIRSTKLEDSAMYFCASRADQETQYFGPGTRLLVL.

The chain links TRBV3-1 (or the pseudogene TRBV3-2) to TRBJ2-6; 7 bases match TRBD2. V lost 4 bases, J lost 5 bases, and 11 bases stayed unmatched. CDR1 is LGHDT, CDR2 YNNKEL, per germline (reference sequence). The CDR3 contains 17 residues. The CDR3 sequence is CASSPRSGKARANVLTF. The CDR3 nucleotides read TGTGCCAGCAGCCCCCGGAGCGGGAAGGCAAGGGCCAACGTCCTGACTTTC.

The CDR3 spells CASSSNSDRGSTEAFF. CDR3 nucleotide sequence: TGTGCCAGCAGTTCAAATTCCGACAGGGGGAGCACTGAAGCTTTCTTT. The chain uses TRBV28 and TRBJ1-1, with TRBD1 matching over 9 bases. Germline lookup yields CDR1 MDHEN and CDR2 SYDVKM. Losses at the gene ends were 4 bases for V and 4 bases for J; bases not matched to a gene: 10. CDR3 length equals 16 residues.

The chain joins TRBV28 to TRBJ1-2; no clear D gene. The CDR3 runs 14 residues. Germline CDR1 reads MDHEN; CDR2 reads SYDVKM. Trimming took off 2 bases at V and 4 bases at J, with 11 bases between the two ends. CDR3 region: CASSLQAIFYGYTF. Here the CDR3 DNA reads TGTGCCAGCAGTTTACAGGCGATATTCTATGGCTACACCTTC.

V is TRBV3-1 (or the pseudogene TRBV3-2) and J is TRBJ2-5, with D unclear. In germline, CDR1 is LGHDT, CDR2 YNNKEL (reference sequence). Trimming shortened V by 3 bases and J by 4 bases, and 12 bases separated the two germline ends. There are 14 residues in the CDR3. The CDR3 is CASSQRGEVETQYF. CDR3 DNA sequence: TGTGCCAGCAGCCAGAGAGGTGAAGTAGAGACCCAGTACTTC.

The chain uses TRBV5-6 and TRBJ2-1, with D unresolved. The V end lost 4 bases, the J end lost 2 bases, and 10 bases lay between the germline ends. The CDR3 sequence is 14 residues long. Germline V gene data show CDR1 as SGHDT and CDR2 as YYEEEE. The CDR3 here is CASSDLAPYNEQFF. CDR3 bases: TGTGCCAGCAGCGATTTGGCCCCCTACAATGAGCAGTTCTTC.

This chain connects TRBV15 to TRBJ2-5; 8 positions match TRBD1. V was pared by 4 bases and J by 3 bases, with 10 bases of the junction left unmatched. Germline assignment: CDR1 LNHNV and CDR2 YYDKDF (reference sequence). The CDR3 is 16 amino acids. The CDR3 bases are TGTGCCACCAGCATTCTTCCCCCGGACAGGGAAGAGACCCAGTACTTC. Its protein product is CATSILPPDREETQYF.